A single sample gave rise to the 17 T cell receptor beta chains below, sequenced in a study of beta chain features in type 1 diabetes. General study results and limits: Across all four CD4+ subsets, people with type 1 diabetes showed modestly shorter TCRB CDR3s.

Reverse transcribing all isolated RNA meant expressed TCRB transcripts were sequenced. Here immunoSEQ multiplex PCR was the method, and the copy in TCRdb shows in-frame clones only, minus some. The table shows some 130,000 clones, with roughly 10% occurring only once. Their recognized antigens are unknown. Sequencing was done on a sample of central memory CD4+ T cells from blood. All receptors derive from a man aged 25 to 40 with type 1 diabetes.

V is TRBV27 and J is TRBJ1-5; no definite D call. This CDR3 comprises 18 residues. Germline V gene data show CDR1 as MNHEY and CDR2 as SMNVEV (reference sequence). Between the trimmed V and J ends, which lost 4 bases and 2 bases, there was a span of 21 bases. This chain's CDR3 is CASSSRVLVGSGNQPQHF. The CDR3 DNA reads as TGTGCCAGCAGTTCACGCGTCCTGGTGGGCTCGGGCAATCAGCCCCAGCATTTT.

The chain uses TRBV7-9 and TRBJ1-2; D is possibly TRBD1 (5 bases). The length of the CDR3 is 14 residues. V was cut by 6 bases and J by 5 bases, with 16 bases left in between. Germline CDR1 reads SEHNR; CDR2 reads FQNEAQ (reference sequence). The CDR3 coding sequence is TGTGCCAGCAGGGACACCGGGACTGATTATGGCTACACCTTC. It yields the protein CASRDTGTDYGYTF.

The chain couples TRBV11-2 to TRBJ2-1; 7 bases are shared with TRBD2. This CDR3 spans 16 amino acids. J was trimmed by 3 bases and V by 5 bases; bases with no gene match: 10. Germline V gene data show CDR1 as SGHAT and CDR2 as FQNNGV. The CDR3 loop reads CASSPSSGTVYNEQFF. Written as DNA, the CDR3 is TGTGCCAGCAGCCCTAGCAGCGGGACTGTCTACAATGAGCAGTTCTTC.

The chain uses TRBV28 and TRBJ2-5, with TRBD1 identical over 7 bases. This CDR3 spans 14 amino acids. Trimming took 6 bases from V and 1 from J; bases not matched to a gene: 5. Germline V gives CDR1 MDHEN, CDR2 SYDVKM. DNA for the CDR3: TGTGCCAGCAGCCACGGGACAGTCCAAGAGACCCAGTACTTC. Translating it yields CASSHGTVQETQYF.

This clone came up a few times. The chain links TRBV6-5 to TRBJ1-1; D remains ambiguous. V shed 4 bases and J shed 6 bases, with 6 bases lying between them. Germline assignment: CDR1 MNHEY and CDR2 SVGAGI. CDR3 length: 11 amino acids. The CDR3 loop reads CASSWGAEAFF. CDR3 nucleotide sequence: TGTGCCAGCAGTTGGGGAGCTGAAGCTTTCTTT.

This rearrangement joins TRBV7-2 to TRBJ2-3; maybe TRBD2 (6 bases). CDR1 and CDR2 (germline): SGHTA, FQGNSA. V was clipped by 3 bases and J by 1 base, with 8 bases between them. The CDR3 covers 14 residues. The CDR3 DNA is TGTGCCAGCAGCTTTCCGGGGGGCACAGATACGCAGTATTTT. It yields the protein CASSFPGGTDTQYF.

The CDR3 DNA follows: TGCGCCAGCAGCTTTTCCGGGTCAGAGACCCAGTACTTC. It encodes CASSFSGSETQYF. The J gene is TRBJ2-5, the V gene TRBV5-1; D is uncertain. Trimming cost V 2 bases and J 4 bases, with 9 bases left between them. The CDR3 runs to 13 residues. The germline CDR1 and CDR2 sequences are SGHRS and YFSETQ.

This clone occurred a few times. The chain recombines TRBV6-4 with TRBJ2-1; D perhaps matches TRBD1 (6 bases). This CDR3 is 15 amino acids long. V lost 5 bases and J 0 bases, leaving 11 bases between the germline ends. Germline V gives CDR1 MRHNA, CDR2 SNTAGT. CDR3 protein: CASSSDRSSYNEQFF. CDR3 sequence (DNA): TGTGCCAGCAGTTCCGACAGGAGCTCCTACAATGAGCAGTTCTTC.

The chain uses TRBV7-2 and TRBJ2-5; weak D call: TRBD2 (6 bases). The V and J ends lost 5 bases and 5 bases respectively, with 12 bases between them. The V gene's germline CDR1 is SGHTA and CDR2 FQGNSA. The CDR3 runs to 13 residues. The CDR3 DNA is TGTGCCAGCAGCGGAGGGATGCGGGAGACCCAGTACTTC. This codes for CASSGGMRETQYF.

This clone was detected ten times or more. The chain carries TRBV7-3 and TRBJ2-7; TRBD2 aligns across 11 bases. V lost 5 bases and J lost 2; bases outside the gene matches: 2. Germline V lookup: CDR1 SGHTA, CDR2 FQGTGA. The CDR3 totals 14 residues. The CDR3 reads CASSLAGGPYEQYF. The CDR3 bases are TGTGCCAGCAGCCTAGCGGGGGGACCCTACGAGCAGTACTTC.

This clone appeared a few times. This CDR3 is also generated by other DNA sequences in the sample. The chain carries TRBV18 and TRBJ2-7; a possible D gene is TRBD1 (5 bases). CDR1 and CDR2 (germline): KGHSH, LQKENI. The CDR3 is made up of 12 amino acids. Trimming shortened V by 3 bases and J by 4 bases, and 7 bases separated the two germline ends. CDR3 protein: CASSPGRYEQYF. CDR3 coding DNA: TGTGCCAGCTCACCGGGGCGTTACGAGCAGTACTTC.

This clone appeared a few times. V and J are TRBV4-3 and TRBJ1-2, with D unclear. This CDR3 is 15 amino acids long. The V and J ends lost 7 bases and 6 bases respectively, with 21 bases between them. The germline V gene has CDR1 LGHNA and CDR2 YSLEER. The DNA of the CDR3 is TGCGCCAGCATTCCAGAAGTGGGGAGAGGTGATGGCTACACCTTC. It codes for CASIPEVGRGDGYTF.

This clone was counted only a few times. V gene TRBV4-3 combines with J gene TRBJ2-3, with no clear D. Germline V gene data show CDR1 as LGHNA and CDR2 as YSLEER. The V end was cut by 0 bases, the J end by 7 bases, with 14 bases between. The CDR3 consists of 15 residues. CDR3 region: CASSQDKAVGYTQYF. DNA of the CDR3: TGCGCCAGCAGCCAAGATAAGGCGGTCGGATATACGCAGTATTTT.

This clone was seen only a few times. The rearrangement links TRBV7-9 to TRBJ1-1; 7 bases fit TRBD1. Germline-derived CDR1 and CDR2 are SEHNR and FQNEAQ (reference sequence). There are 17 residues in the CDR3. J lost 3 bases, V lost 4 bases, and 14 bases had no gene match. The chain's CDR3 is CASSSTPGPRGDTEAFF. CDR3 nucleotide sequence: TGTGCCAGCAGCTCAACTCCGGGTCCCAGGGGGGACACTGAAGCTTTCTTT.

This clone was counted only a few times. The V gene is TRBV7-9, the J gene TRBJ2-7; D unclear. The CDR3 has 11 amino acids. Germline CDR1 reads SEHNR; CDR2 reads FQNEAQ (reference sequence). V gave up 8 bases and J gave up 5 bases, with 10 bases separating them. CDR3 in DNA: TGTGCCAGCTCTCAGTCTCACGAGCAGTACTTC. Its protein is CASSQSHEQYF.

V gene TRBV10-3 combines with J gene TRBJ1-1, with TRBD1 matching over 7 bases. V shed 8 bases, J shed 12 bases, and the junction held 18 bases outside the gene matches. The CDR3 covers 14 residues. Germline assignment: CDR1 ENHRY and CDR2 SYGVKD. CDR3 loop: CAIDNRGEGAESFF. CDR3 in DNA: TGTGCCATCGATAATAGAGGAGAGGGGGCGGAATCTTTCTTT.

This clone was recorded a few times. The chain links TRBV2 to TRBJ1-5; tentatively, D is TRBD1 (6 bases). Germline V gene data show CDR1 as SNHLY and CDR2 as FYNNEI. Trimming took 7 bases from V and 3 from J, leaving 10 bases between them. CDR3 length: 13 residues. The CDR3 here is CASISGANQPQHF. The DNA of the CDR3 is TGTGCCAGCATCTCAGGGGCCAATCAGCCCCAGCATTTT.